This T cell receptor (beta chain) was observed in a study of T cells in Graves' hyperthyroidism and ophthalmopathy. The CDR3 length is 12 residues. CDR1 is SGHKS, CDR2 YYEKEE, per germline (reference sequence). V was clipped by 4 bases and J by 5 bases, with 10 bases between them. Extraction of PBMCs used roughly 10 ml of fresh peripheral blood. Whole-study results and caveats: The model's output predicted ophthalmopathy at a median of approximately 6.5 months prior to onset.

Amplification of TCR beta CDR3 regions was performed using RNA transcripts as template. Initially, a first-round RT-PCR of the TCR CDR3 employed the HTBI primer set. TCRdb re-called the multiplex PCR reads through MiXCR, storing one row per CDR3 protein. The data show roughly 380,000 distinct CDR3 sequences, around a sixth seen once. This clonotype was counted at least ten times. Its antigen remains unidentified. The genes are TRBV5-5 and TRBJ2-7, with a possible D match to TRBD1 (6 bases). The receptor was isolated from a woman aged 40-49 years with Graves' ophthalmopathy. Sequenced: blood. CDR3 sequence reads: CASSEQGNEQYF. The CDR3 DNA sequence: TGTGCCAGCAGCGAACAGGGAAACGAGCAGTACTTC.